A single sample gave rise to the 21 T cell receptor beta chains below, sequenced in a study of vaccination and CD4 T cells after COVID-19. No cognate antigen is known for these TCRs. Time point specified: late sampling 161 to 241 days after vaccination in three convalescent patients. The sample's treatment: approximately 9-day PBMC culture with coronavirus spike peptide pools or control peptides (ViraFEST assay). The study sequenced cultured CD4+ T cell DNA using the Oncomine TCR Beta short-read assay. TCRdb independently ran MiXCR on the PCR reads; one entry per CDR3 protein. The table shows 20,000 to 25,000 distinct CDR3 sequences, with 30% to 35% occurring only once. Sequencing used CD4+ T cells from blood, cultured in vitro, obtained about 7 months after SARS-CoV-2 vaccination. All receptors come from a human donor who had recovered from COVID-19.

The genes are TRBV7-2 and TRBJ1-2, with D tentatively TRBD1 (6 bases). This CDR3 comprises 13 residues. The V end lost 5 bases, the J end lost 2 bases, and 9 bases lay between the germline ends. Germline V CDR1 and CDR2: SGHTA, FQGNSA. This chain's CDR3 is CASSPDRNYGYTF. CDR3 in DNA: TGTGCCAGCAGCCCAGACAGGAACTATGGCTACACCTTC.

The chain is built from TRBV7-2 and TRBJ2-7; TRBD1 aligns across 9 bases. The V segment lost 4 bases and the J segment 7 bases; nucleotides outside the gene matches: 14. Germline assignment: CDR1 SGHTA and CDR2 FQGNSA. The CDR3 spans 16 residues. For the CDR3, the DNA is TGTGCCAGCAGCTCACTTACCGGGACAGGGATGTGGGAGCAGTACTTC. This gives the protein CASSSLTGTGMWEQYF.

The chain links TRBV5-4 to TRBJ2-5, with D uncertain. CDR3 length: 13 residues. With 4 bases removed from V and 4 bases from J, the gap between germline ends came to 11 bases. Germline assignment: CDR1 SGHNT and CDR2 YYREEE (reference sequence). CDR3 region: CASSDHGLETQYF. DNA of the CDR3: TGTGCCAGCAGCGATCATGGGTTAGAGACCCAGTACTTC.

The chain is built from TRBV11-3 and TRBJ2-3, with D possibly TRBD2 on 6 matching bases. The V end lost 4 bases, the J end lost 7 bases, and 18 bases lay between the germline ends. Germline V gene sequence: CDR1 SGHNT, CDR2 YENEEA. CDR3 length: 15 amino acids. The CDR3 DNA reads as TGTGCCAGCAGCTCTACCGGGACTCATGTTAATACGCAGTATTTT. The encoded protein is CASSSTGTHVNTQYF.

This clonotype was recorded a few times. This chain connects TRBV11-2 to TRBJ2-5, with 9 bases that match TRBD2. The CDR3 is 16 residues long. Germline V lookup: CDR1 SGHAT, CDR2 FQNNGV. The V segment lost 1 base and the J segment 4 bases; nucleotides outside the gene matches: 7. The CDR3 DNA reads as TGTGCCAGCAGCTTAGGCCTCCAACTAGCGGGAGAGACCCAGTACTTC. Protein: CASSLGLQLAGETQYF.

This clonotype is medium-sized by share. This rearrangement joins TRBV20-1 to TRBJ1-2; 8 positions agree with TRBD1. Germline CDR1 reads DFQATT; CDR2 reads SNEGSKA (reference sequence). After removal of 2 bases from V and 8 bases from J, the junction contained 7 bases not matched to a gene. CDR3 length: 13 amino acids. The CDR3 protein is CSARRTGGEGYTF. DNA of the CDR3: TGCAGTGCTAGACGAACAGGGGGAGAGGGCTACACCTTC.

This rearrangement joins TRBV27 to TRBJ1-5, with a tentative D call TRBD1 (6 bases). The CDR3 has 15 amino acids. V lost 3 bases to trimming and J lost 0 bases, with 9 bases between them. The germline CDR1 and CDR2 sequences are MNHEY and SMNVEV (reference sequence). The CDR3 DNA follows: TGTGCCAGCAGTTTCGACAGGTCTAGCAATCAGCCCCAGCATTTT. As protein: CASSFDRSSNQPQHF.

V gene TRBV19 combines with J gene TRBJ1-6; D perhaps matches TRBD1 (5 bases). CDR3 length: 15 residues. Germline V gene lookup returns CDR1 LNHDA and CDR2 SQIVND (reference sequence). Trimming stripped 1 base from V and 11 bases from J, with 15 bases between. The CDR3 protein is CASSIVIEGSTPLHF. In nucleotides, the CDR3 is TGTGCCAGTAGTATAGTTATTGAGGGGTCGACACCCCTCCACTTT.

This sequence joins TRBV4-1 and TRBJ2-7; 16 nucleotides match TRBD2. Per germline, CDR1 MGHRA and CDR2 YSYEKL. The CDR3 has 15 residues. Trimming cost V 4 bases and J 4 bases; bases outside gene matches: 1. CDR3 protein: CASSRGLAGGYEQYF. CDR3 bases: TGCGCCAGCAGCCGGGGACTAGCGGGAGGGTACGAGCAGTACTTC.

This clonotype has just a few counts. The V gene is TRBV18, the J gene TRBJ2-3; D gene unclear. From germline, CDR1 is KGHSH and CDR2 LQKENI. CDR3 length: 11 amino acids. Trimming shortened V by 3 bases and J by 3 bases, and 1 base separated the two germline ends. The CDR3 nucleotides are TGTGCCAGCTCACCGACAGATACGCAGTATTTT. Amino acids: CASSPTDTQYF. Variable domain in full (rest from reference TRBV18 and TRBJ2-3): NAGVMQNPRHLVRRRGQEARLRCSPMKGHSHVYWYRQLPEEGLKFMVYLQKENIIDESGMPKERFSAEFPKEGPSILRIQQVVRGDSAAYFCASSPTDTQYFGPGTRLTVL.

This clonotype is medium-sized within its sample. The chain is built from TRBV15 and TRBJ2-5; tentatively, D is TRBD1 (6 bases). Between the trimmed V and J ends, which lost 3 bases and 5 bases, there was a span of 25 bases. CDR1 and CDR2 (germline): LNHNV, YYDKDF (reference sequence). The CDR3 is made up of 18 amino acids. CDR3 protein: CATSRTGRFGGEMETQYF. The CDR3 coding sequence is TGTGCCACCAGCAGGACGGGGCGGTTTGGGGGCGAAATGGAGACCCAGTACTTC.

The V call is TRBV20-1, the J call TRBJ2-4, with TRBD2 matching over 7 bases. CDR1 and CDR2 (germline): DFQATT, SNEGSKA (reference sequence). This CDR3 is built from 16 residues. Unmatched junction bases numbered 10, after V lost 2 bases and J lost 3 bases. The CDR3 coding sequence is TGCAGTGCTAGATGGGCCGCGGGAGTAAGCAAAAACATTCAGTACTTC. It specifies CSARWAAGVSKNIQYF.

This clonotype came up a few times. This sequence joins TRBV20-1 and TRBJ2-1; 7 positions agree with TRBD2. The CDR3 runs 18 residues. J was trimmed by 3 bases and V by 0 bases; bases with no gene match: 14. Per the germline V gene, CDR1 is DFQATT and CDR2 is SNEGSKA (reference sequence). In DNA form, the CDR3 reads TGCAGTGCTAGAGATCTGACCCCCGGGGGACTACACTACAATGAGCAGTTCTTC. Translating it yields CSARDLTPGGLHYNEQFF.

This chain joins TRBV7-2 and TRBJ2-7; no definite D call. Trimming removed 3 bases from V and 0 bases from J, with 12 bases in between. This CDR3 is built from 15 residues. The V gene's germline CDR1 is SGHTA and CDR2 FQGNSA. The CDR3 region is CASSFGRLSSYEQYF. Here the CDR3 DNA reads TGTGCCAGCAGCTTCGGACGGTTAAGCTCCTACGAGCAGTACTTC.

The CDR3 sequence is CSANGGGAGDTQYF. DNA of the CDR3: TGCAGTGCTAACGGCGGGGGGGCGGGAGATACGCAGTATTTT. The chain couples TRBV20-1 to TRBJ2-3; 9 bases are a match to TRBD2. CDR1 DFQATT and CDR2 SNEGSKA come from the germline V gene (reference sequence). This CDR3 comprises 14 residues. After removal of 4 bases from V and 5 bases from J, the junction contained 7 bases not matched to a gene.

This chain links TRBV20-1 with TRBJ2-1; D is unclear. CDR3 size: 13 residues. V shed 2 bases and J shed 5 bases, with 10 bases lying between them. Germline assignment: CDR1 DFQATT and CDR2 SNEGSKA (reference sequence). This CDR3 reads CSARQAMDNEQFF. CDR3 bases: TGCAGTGCTAGACAGGCTATGGACAATGAGCAGTTCTTC.

This chain links TRBV20-1 with TRBJ1-2; tentative D call: TRBD1 (5 bases). V was clipped by 2 bases and J by 4 bases, with 11 bases between them. Per germline, CDR1 DFQATT and CDR2 SNEGSKA (reference sequence). This CDR3 has 13 residues. The CDR3 nucleotides are TGCAGTGCTAGACGGGACGGGATCTATGGCTACACCTTC. It codes for CSARRDGIYGYTF.

This clonotype was seen more than once but under ten times. The chain employs TRBV6-5 and TRBJ2-7; the D gene is possibly TRBD1 (7 bases). This CDR3 spans 16 amino acids. V was trimmed by 4 bases and J by 3 bases, leaving 19 bases between them. The germline V gene has CDR1 MNHEY and CDR2 SVGAGI. This CDR3 is CASSSPSRQGGYEQYF. CDR3 bases: TGTGCCAGCAGTTCCCCCTCTCGGCAGGGGGGCTACGAGCAGTACTTC.

This sequence joins TRBV4-1 and TRBJ2-2, with D unclear. V gave up 1 base and J gave up 3 bases, with 6 bases separating them. The CDR3 loop spans 14 amino acids. CDR1 and CDR2 (germline): MGHRA, YSYEKL. The CDR3 protein is CASSQGEYTGELFF. CDR3 DNA: TGCGCCAGCAGCCAAGGCGAGTACACCGGGGAGCTGTTTTTT.

The chain is built from TRBV5-1 and TRBJ1-1, with D uncertain. The CDR3 has 14 residues. V shed 3 bases and J shed 1 base, with 10 bases lying between them. CDR1 SGHRS and CDR2 YFSETQ come from the germline V gene. Here the CDR3 DNA reads TGCGCCAGCAGCTCAATGCCCAGGAACACTGAAGCTTTCTTT. This gives the protein CASSSMPRNTEAFF.

The CDR3 loop is CASSLVVNTEAFF. CDR3 in DNA: TGCGCCAGCAGCTTGGTGGTGAACACTGAAGCTTTCTTT. The gene calls are TRBV5-1 and TRBJ1-1; D unresolved. Germline-derived CDR1 and CDR2 are SGHRS and YFSETQ. Trimming cost V 0 bases and J 0 bases, with 3 bases left between them. CDR3 length: 13 amino acids.